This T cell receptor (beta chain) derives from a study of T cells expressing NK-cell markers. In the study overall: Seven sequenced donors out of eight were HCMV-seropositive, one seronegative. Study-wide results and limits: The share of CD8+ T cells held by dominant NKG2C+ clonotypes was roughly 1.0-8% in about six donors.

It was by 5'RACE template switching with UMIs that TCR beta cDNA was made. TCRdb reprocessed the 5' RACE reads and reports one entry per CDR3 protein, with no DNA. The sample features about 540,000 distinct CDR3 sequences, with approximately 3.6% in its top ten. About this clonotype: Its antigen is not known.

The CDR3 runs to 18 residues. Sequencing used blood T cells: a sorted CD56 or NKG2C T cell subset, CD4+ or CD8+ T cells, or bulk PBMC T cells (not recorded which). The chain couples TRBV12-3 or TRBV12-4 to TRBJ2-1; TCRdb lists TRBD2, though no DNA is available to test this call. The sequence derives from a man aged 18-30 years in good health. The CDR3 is CASSSRRGVAEGYNEQFF.